The 17 T cell receptor beta chains reported below all come from one sample, sequenced in a study of beta chain features in type 1 diabetes. Isolated RNA was reverse transcribed in full, so expressed TCRB transcripts were sequenced. Using immunoSEQ multiplex PCR, the repertoire was profiled, and TCRdb retains in-frame clones only, with some absent. The data hold about 350,000 clones, with around 20% observed a single time. Material: naive CD4+ T cells from blood. The receptors were sampled from a woman under 30 in good health.

This clone was counted a few times. The chain couples TRBV19 to TRBJ2-1; TRBD2 aligns across 8 bases. Germline CDR1 reads LNHDA; CDR2 reads SQIVND (reference sequence). Unmatched junction bases numbered 3, after V lost 0 bases and J lost 11 bases. CDR3 length: 13 amino acids. The CDR3 here is CASSIDRGGKQFF. CDR3 coding DNA: TGTGCCAGTAGTATAGATCGGGGGGGAAAGCAGTTCTTC.

The chain carries TRBV6-1 and TRBJ2-7, with D perhaps TRBD2 (6 bases). This CDR3 comprises 14 residues. Germline CDR1 and CDR2: MNHNS and SASEGT. V lost 0 bases, J lost 3 bases, and 9 bases lay in between. The CDR3 DNA sequence: TGTGCCAGCAGTGAAGCCGGGGACTTCTACGAGCAGTACTTC. Protein product: CASSEAGDFYEQYF.

V usage is TRBV6-6 and J usage is TRBJ2-1, with TRBD1 identical over 7 bases. The CDR3 length is 12 residues. Germline lookup yields CDR1 MNHNY and CDR2 SVGAGI (reference sequence). Trimming cost V 5 bases and J 9 bases; bases outside gene matches: 4. CDR3 amino acids: CASSLQGIEQFF. The CDR3 DNA reads TGTGCCAGCAGTCTACAGGGGATTGAGCAGTTCTTC.

This clone was found a few times. The chain recombines TRBV4-1 with TRBJ1-3; TRBD1 matches at 10 bases. This CDR3 has 15 amino acids. The ends lost 1 base at V and 3 bases at J; junction bases unmatched: 0. Per the germline V gene, CDR1 is MGHRA and CDR2 is YSYEKL. CDR3 residues: CASSQGTGGGNTIYF. CDR3 DNA: TGCGCCAGCAGCCAAGGGACAGGGGGTGGAAACACCATATATTTT.

The gene calls are TRBV29-1 and TRBJ2-3, with 10 bases fitting TRBD1. Germline V gives CDR1 SQVTM, CDR2 ANQGSEA. The CDR3 has 15 amino acids. V lost 4 bases to trimming and J lost 2 bases; unmatched junction nucleotides: 6. CDR3 DNA: TGCAGCGTTGGACAGGGGGCCATGAACACAGATACGCAGTATTTT. This sequence encodes CSVGQGAMNTDTQYF.

The rearrangement links TRBV4-3 to TRBJ2-1; possible D gene TRBD2, 5 bases. The CDR3 runs to 15 residues. With 6 bases removed from V and 6 bases from J, the gap between germline ends came to 18 bases. CDR1 is LGHNA, CDR2 YSLEER, per germline. The CDR3 DNA follows: TGCGCCAGCAGTCGGAGGTTAGGGATAGGCAATGAGCAGTTCTTC. It specifies CASSRRLGIGNEQFF.

This clone has just a few counts. This chain uses TRBV29-1 with TRBJ2-3; 7 positions agree with TRBD1. This CDR3 has 13 residues. Unmatched junction bases numbered 8, after V lost 7 bases and J lost 4 bases. Germline lookup yields CDR1 SQVTM and CDR2 ANQGSEA. The CDR3 is CSALRGQADTQYF. The CDR3 DNA sequence: TGCAGCGCCTTAAGGGGGCAGGCAGATACGCAGTATTTT.

This clone appeared a few times. This sequence joins TRBV4-1 and TRBJ1-2, with TRBD1 matching 7 bases. The CDR3 spans 15 residues. J was trimmed by 3 bases and V by 3 bases; bases with no gene match: 7. CDR1 and CDR2 (germline): MGHRA, YSYEKL. This chain's CDR3 is CASSQSPGTDYGYTF. For the CDR3, the DNA is TGCGCCAGCAGCCAGAGTCCCGGGACAGACTATGGCTACACCTTC.

This clone was counted a few times. The CDR3 region is CASSSGTDIYEQYF. The CDR3 coding sequence is TGTGCCAGTAGTTCCGGGACAGACATATACGAGCAGTACTTC. This chain joins TRBV19 and TRBJ2-7; 7 nucleotides line up with TRBD1. Germline V CDR1 and CDR2: LNHDA, SQIVND (reference sequence). J was trimmed by 4 bases and V by 5 bases; bases with no gene match: 8. This CDR3 is built from 14 residues.

The V and J genes are TRBV12-5 and TRBJ2-5; D unresolved. Germline lookup yields CDR1 LGHNT and CDR2 FRNRAP. Trimming stripped 4 bases from V and 5 bases from J, with 5 bases between. The CDR3 is 11 residues long. The CDR3 here is CASGSLETQYF. CDR3 sequence (DNA): TGTGCTAGTGGTTCCCTGGAGACCCAGTACTTC.

The chain joins TRBV25-1 to TRBJ2-3; 10 bases are shared with TRBD2. Trimming at V came to 6 bases and at J to 4 bases, leaving 4 bases not matched to a gene. CDR3 length: 14 amino acids. In germline, CDR1 is MGHDK, CDR2 SYGVNS. CDR3 nucleotides: TGTGCCAGCAGAAGCGGGGGGGGCTCAGATACGCAGTATTTT. It codes for CASRSGGGSDTQYF.

This clone has just a few counts. The V gene is TRBV19, the J gene TRBJ2-7; possible D gene TRBD1, 5 bases. This CDR3 is built from 14 residues. Germline V gene lookup returns CDR1 LNHDA and CDR2 SQIVND (reference sequence). Trimming took off 1 base at V and 1 base at J, with 8 bases between the two ends. Here the CDR3 reads CASSIGRGSYEQYF. The CDR3 DNA reads as TGTGCCAGTAGTATAGGTAGGGGTTCCTACGAGCAGTACTTC.

This sequence joins TRBV30 and TRBJ2-3; weak D call: TRBD2 (6 bases). Trimming cost V 2 bases and J 6 bases, with 21 bases left between them. The CDR3 spans 16 residues. CDR1 and CDR2 from the germline V gene are GTSNPN and SVGIG (reference sequence). Written as DNA, the CDR3 is TGTGCCTGGAGTCCACGGGACTCGGGGCGTGGGGATACGCAGTATTTT. Encoded protein: CAWSPRDSGRGDTQYF.

A few counts support this clone. V usage is TRBV30 and J usage is TRBJ2-7; 7 bases agree with TRBD2. CDR1 and CDR2 (germline): GTSNPN, SVGIG (reference sequence). Trimming at V came to 1 base and at J to 5 bases, leaving 5 bases not matched to a gene. The CDR3 sequence is 13 residues long. DNA of the CDR3: TGTGCCTGGAGTGGTGGGGGGGGAAACGAGCAGTACTTC. As protein: CAWSGGGGNEQYF.

V is TRBV7-2 and J is TRBJ2-5; TRBD2 matches at 10 bases. CDR3 length: 15 amino acids. J was trimmed by 5 bases and V by 2 bases; bases with no gene match: 5. Germline V gene lookup returns CDR1 SGHTA and CDR2 FQGNSA. The CDR3 sequence is CASSLQSGGAETQYF. The DNA for the CDR3 is TGTGCCAGCAGCTTACAAAGCGGGGGGGCCGAGACCCAGTACTTC.

In this sample, this clone turned up a few times. The V call is TRBV2, the J call TRBJ2-2; 8 nucleotides agree with TRBD1. The CDR3 sequence is 15 residues long. Germline loops: CDR1 SNHLY, CDR2 FYNNEI. J lost 3 bases, V lost 4 bases, and 4 bases had no gene match. The DNA of the CDR3 is TGTGCCAGCAGTGGACAGGGGTCCCACACCGGGGAGCTGTTTTTT. This encodes CASSGQGSHTGELFF.

This rearrangement joins TRBV19 to TRBJ2-2, with TRBD1 as a possible D gene (6 bases). CDR1 and CDR2 (germline): LNHDA, SQIVND (reference sequence). The CDR3 extends over 15 amino acids. The V end lost 8 bases, the J end lost 2 bases, and 15 bases lay between the germline ends. The DNA for the CDR3 is TGTGCCAGTCGGAGACAGGTGGGCAACACCGGGGAGCTGTTTTTT. Its translation is CASRRQVGNTGELFF.